This T cell receptor (beta chain) emerged from a study of breast tumors, draining lymph nodes, adjacent tissues. Findings and limits, study-wide: Tumor T cell lymph node origin was a supported hypothesis, not proven. Compared with lymph nodes, tumors were less diverse; compared with nontumor tissue, more. Luminal-like breast cancer showed significantly greater tumor-nontumor repertoire similarity than basal-like breast cancer did.

TCRdb processed the multiplex PCR reads anew with MiXCR; each CDR3 protein has one entry. The sample has 160,000 or so distinct CDR3 sequences, approximately 30% seen once. Germline CDR1 and CDR2: LGHDT and YNNKEL (reference sequence). Losses at the gene ends were 7 bases for V and 4 bases for J; bases not matched to a gene: 6. The CDR3 is 14 residues long. This clonotype was seen ten or more times. What it binds is unknown. Axillary draining lymph nodes of breast cancer patients supplied the node samples. The TCR sequence derives from a female donor with breast cancer. Some clones in this sample may be carry-over from other donors' samples. The sequenced material came from axillary lymph node tissue. The rearrangement links TRBV3-1 to TRBJ2-2; 7 bases fit TRBD2. The CDR3 DNA follows: TGTGCCAGCAACCGGAGGGAGGGCACCGGGGAGCTGTTTTTT. Encoded protein: CASNRREGTGELFF.